This T cell receptor beta chain was profiled in a study of OX40 agonist ivuxolimab in advanced cancers. Assay used: immunoSEQ multiplex PCR; TCRdb lists only in-frame clones, some missing. The data hold 80,000 or so clones, with about 92% observed a single time. Germline assignment: CDR1 MDHEN and CDR2 SYDVKM. This CDR3 comprises 15 residues. With 3 bases removed from V and 2 bases from J, the gap between germline ends came to 13 bases. The clonotype was recovered from an adult with an advanced solid tumor such as melanoma, head and neck, liver or kidney cancer. The material was CD4+ or CD8+ T cells sorted from blood, obtained in a trial of the OX40 agonist ivuxolimab. The chain combines TRBV28 with TRBJ1-2; D uncertain. CDR3 in DNA: TGTGCCAGCAGTTTGGCGGCTTTGCAAAACTATGGCTACACCTTC. Amino acids: CASSLAALQNYGYTF.